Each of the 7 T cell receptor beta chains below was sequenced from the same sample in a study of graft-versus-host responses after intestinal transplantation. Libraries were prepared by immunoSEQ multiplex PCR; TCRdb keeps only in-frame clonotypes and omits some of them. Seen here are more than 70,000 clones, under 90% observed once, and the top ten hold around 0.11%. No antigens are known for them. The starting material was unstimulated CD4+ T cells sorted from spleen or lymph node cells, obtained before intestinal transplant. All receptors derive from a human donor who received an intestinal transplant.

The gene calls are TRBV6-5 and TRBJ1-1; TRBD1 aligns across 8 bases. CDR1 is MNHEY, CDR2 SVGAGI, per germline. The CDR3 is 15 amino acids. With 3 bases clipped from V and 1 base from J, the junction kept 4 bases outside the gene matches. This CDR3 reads CASSYRDRPNTEAFF. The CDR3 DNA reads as TGTGCCAGCAGTTATCGGGACAGGCCGAACACTGAAGCTTTCTTT.

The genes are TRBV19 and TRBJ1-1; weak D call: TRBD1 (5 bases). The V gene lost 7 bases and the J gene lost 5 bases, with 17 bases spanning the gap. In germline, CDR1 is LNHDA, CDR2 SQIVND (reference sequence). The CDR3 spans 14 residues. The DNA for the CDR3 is TGTGCCAGTACGACGGGGGGGTTGGGAACTGAAGCTTTCTTT. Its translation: CASTTGGLGTEAFF. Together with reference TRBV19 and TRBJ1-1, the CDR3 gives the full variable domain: DGGITQSPKYLFRKEGQNVTLSCEQNLNHDAMYWYRQDPGQGLRLIYYSQIVNDFQKGDIAEGYSVSREKKESFPLTVTSAQKNPTAFYLCASTTGGLGTEAFFGQGTRLTVV.

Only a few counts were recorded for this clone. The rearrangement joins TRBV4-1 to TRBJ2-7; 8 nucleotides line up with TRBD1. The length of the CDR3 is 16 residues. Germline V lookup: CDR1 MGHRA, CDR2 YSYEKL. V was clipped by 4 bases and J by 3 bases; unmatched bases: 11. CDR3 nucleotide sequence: TGCGCCAGCAGCCCGGACCCGAGGACAGGGAACTACGAGCAGTACTTC. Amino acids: CASSPDPRTGNYEQYF.

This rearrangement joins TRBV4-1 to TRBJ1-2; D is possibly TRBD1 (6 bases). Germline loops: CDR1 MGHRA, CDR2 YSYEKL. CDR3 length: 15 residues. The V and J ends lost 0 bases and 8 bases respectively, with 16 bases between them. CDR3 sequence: CASSQEVAGAIGYTF. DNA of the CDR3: TGCGCCAGCAGCCAAGAGGTTGCAGGGGCCATAGGCTACACCTTC.

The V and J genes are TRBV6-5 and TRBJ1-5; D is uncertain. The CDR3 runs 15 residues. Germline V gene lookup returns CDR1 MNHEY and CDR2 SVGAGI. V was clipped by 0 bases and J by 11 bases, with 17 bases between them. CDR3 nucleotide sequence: TGTGCCAGCAGTTACTCGACCGGACCGGGGTGGGCCCAGCATTTT. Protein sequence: CASSYSTGPGWAQHF.

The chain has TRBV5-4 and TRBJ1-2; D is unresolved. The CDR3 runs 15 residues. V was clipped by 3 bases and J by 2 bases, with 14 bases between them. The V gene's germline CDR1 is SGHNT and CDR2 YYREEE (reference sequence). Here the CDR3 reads CASSSPAGSNYGYTF. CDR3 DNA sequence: TGTGCCAGCAGCTCCCCGGCGGGCAGCAACTATGGCTACACCTTC.

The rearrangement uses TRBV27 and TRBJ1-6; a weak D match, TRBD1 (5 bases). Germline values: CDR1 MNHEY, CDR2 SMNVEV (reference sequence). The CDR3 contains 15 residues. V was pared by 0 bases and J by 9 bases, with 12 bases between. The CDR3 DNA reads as TGTGCCAGCAGTTTATCGCCAAGGGGTGGTTCACCCCTCCACTTT. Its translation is CASSLSPRGGSPLHF.